This T cell receptor (beta chain) was captured by sequencing in a study of T cell responses to AZD1222 COVID-19 vaccine. Study-level findings and limits: Spike-specific TCR breadth and depth both grew after two AZD1222 doses. Unmutated variant regions are reportedly the target of nearly half of TCRs that are spike-specific. Clonal diversity was possibly underestimated, and white British individuals and females predominated among donors.

This clone was counted only a few times. The target antigen is unknown. This CDR3 contains 13 residues. The germline CDR1 and CDR2 sequences are LGHNA and YSLEER. V lost 5 bases, J lost 6 bases, and 3 bases stayed unmatched. Profiling relied on immunoSEQ multiplex PCR, and the TCRdb table lists in-frame clones only, not all of them. The sample consists of 100,000 or so clones, approximately 90% of them appearing once. V gene TRBV4-3 combines with J gene TRBJ2-2; TRBD1 matches at 7 bases. This sequence was found in an adult in good health. Sequences were derived from peripheral blood, sampled on day 0 of AZD1222 vaccination. The CDR3 here is CASSDRDAGELFF. The CDR3, as DNA: TGCGCCAGCAGCGACAGGGATGCCGGGGAGCTGTTTTTT.